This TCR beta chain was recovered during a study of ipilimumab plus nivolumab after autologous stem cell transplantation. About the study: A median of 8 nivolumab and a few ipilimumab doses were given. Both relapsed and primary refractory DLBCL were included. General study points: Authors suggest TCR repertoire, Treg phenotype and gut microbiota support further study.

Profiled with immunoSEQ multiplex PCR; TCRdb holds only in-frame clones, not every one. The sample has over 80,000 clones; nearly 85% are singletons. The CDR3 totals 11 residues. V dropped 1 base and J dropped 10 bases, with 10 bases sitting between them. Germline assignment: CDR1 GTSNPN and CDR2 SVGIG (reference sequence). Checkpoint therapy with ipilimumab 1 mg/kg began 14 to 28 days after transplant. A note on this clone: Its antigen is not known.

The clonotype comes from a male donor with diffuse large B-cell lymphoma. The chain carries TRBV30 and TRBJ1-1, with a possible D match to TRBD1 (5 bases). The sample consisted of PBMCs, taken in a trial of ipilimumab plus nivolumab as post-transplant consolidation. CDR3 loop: CAWSGEGIAFF. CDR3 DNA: TGTGCCTGGAGTGGGGAGGGGATAGCTTTCTTT.